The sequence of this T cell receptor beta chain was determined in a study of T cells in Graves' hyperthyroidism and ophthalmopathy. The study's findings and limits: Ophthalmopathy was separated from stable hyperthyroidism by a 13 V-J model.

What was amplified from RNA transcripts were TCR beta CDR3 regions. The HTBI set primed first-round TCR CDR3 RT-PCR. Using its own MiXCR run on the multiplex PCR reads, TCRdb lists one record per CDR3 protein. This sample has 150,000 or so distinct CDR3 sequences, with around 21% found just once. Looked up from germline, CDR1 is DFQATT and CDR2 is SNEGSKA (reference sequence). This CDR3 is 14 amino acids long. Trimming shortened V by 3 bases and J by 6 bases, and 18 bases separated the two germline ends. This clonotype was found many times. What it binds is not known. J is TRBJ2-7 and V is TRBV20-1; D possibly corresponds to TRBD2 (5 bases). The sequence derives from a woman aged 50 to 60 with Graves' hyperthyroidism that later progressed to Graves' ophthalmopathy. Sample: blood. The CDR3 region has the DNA TGCAGTGCTAGTAAGGCGGGCCGGGAATCCGAGCAGTACTTC. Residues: CSASKAGRESEQYF.